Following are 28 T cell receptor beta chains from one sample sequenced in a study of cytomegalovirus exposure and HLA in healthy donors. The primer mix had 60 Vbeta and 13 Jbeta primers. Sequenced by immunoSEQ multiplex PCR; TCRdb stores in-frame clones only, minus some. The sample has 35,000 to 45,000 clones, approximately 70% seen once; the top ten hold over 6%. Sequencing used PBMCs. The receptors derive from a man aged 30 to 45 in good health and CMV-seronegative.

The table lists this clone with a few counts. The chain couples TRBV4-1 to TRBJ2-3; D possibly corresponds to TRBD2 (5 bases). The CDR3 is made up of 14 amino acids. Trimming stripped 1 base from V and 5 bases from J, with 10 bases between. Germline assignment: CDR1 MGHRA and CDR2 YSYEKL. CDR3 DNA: TGCGCCAGCAGCCAAGTAGTCGGGGTAGATACGCAGTATTTT. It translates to CASSQVVGVDTQYF.

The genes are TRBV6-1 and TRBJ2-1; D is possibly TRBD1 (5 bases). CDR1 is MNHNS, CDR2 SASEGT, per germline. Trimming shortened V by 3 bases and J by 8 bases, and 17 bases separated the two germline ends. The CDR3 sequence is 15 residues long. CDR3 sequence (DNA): TGTGCCAGCAGTGATAGGGGATTTTTATTCGATGAGCAGTTCTTC. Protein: CASSDRGFLFDEQFF.

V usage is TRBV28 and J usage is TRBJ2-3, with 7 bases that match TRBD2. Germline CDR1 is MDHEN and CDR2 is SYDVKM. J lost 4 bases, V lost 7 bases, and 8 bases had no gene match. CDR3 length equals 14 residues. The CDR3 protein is CASTTSARADTQYF. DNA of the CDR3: TGTGCCAGCACCACTAGCGCCAGGGCAGATACGCAGTATTTT. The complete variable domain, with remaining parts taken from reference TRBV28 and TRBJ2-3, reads DVKVTQSSRYLVKRTGEKVFLECVQDMDHENMFWYRQDPGLGLRLIYFSYDVKMKEKGDIPEGYSVSREKKERFSLILESASTNQTSMYLCASTTSARADTQYFGPGTRLTVL.

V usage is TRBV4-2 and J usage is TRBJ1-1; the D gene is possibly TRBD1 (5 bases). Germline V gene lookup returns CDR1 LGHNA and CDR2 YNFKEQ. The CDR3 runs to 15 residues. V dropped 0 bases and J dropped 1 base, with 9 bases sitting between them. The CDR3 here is CASSQDGARNTEAFF. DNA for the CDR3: TGTGCCAGCAGCCAAGATGGGGCCAGGAACACTGAAGCTTTCTTT.

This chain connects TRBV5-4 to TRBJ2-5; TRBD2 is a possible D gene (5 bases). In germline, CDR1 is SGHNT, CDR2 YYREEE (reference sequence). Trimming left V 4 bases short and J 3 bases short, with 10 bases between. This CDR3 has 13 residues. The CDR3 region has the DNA TGTGCCAGCAGCCATGGACTGGAAGAGACCCAGTACTTC. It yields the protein CASSHGLEETQYF.

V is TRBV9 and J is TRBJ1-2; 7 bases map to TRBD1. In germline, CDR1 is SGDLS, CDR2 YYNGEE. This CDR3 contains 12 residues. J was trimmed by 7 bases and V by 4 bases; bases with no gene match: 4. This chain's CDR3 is CASSTGVGGYTF. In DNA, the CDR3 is TGTGCCAGCAGCACAGGGGTAGGTGGCTACACCTTC.

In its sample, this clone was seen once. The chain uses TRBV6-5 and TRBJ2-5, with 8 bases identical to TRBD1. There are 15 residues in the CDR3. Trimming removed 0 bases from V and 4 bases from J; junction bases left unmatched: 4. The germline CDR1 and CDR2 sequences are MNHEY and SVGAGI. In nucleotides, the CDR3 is TGTGCCAGCAGTTACTCGAACAGGGGGAGAGAGACCCAGTACTTC. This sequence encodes CASSYSNRGRETQYF.

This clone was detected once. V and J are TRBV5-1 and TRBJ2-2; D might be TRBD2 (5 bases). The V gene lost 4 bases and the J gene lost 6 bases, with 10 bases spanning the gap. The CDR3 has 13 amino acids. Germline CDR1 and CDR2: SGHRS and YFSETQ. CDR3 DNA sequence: TGCGCCAGCAGCCTTTGGACTGCCGGGGAGCTGTTTTTT. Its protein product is CASSLWTAGELFF.

For the CDR3, the DNA is TGTGCCAGCGGGCAAAGGGAGGGCTTTGCAACTAATGAAAAACTGTTTTTT. This codes for CASGQREGFATNEKLFF. This rearrangement joins TRBV4-2 to TRBJ1-4, with no clear D. Trimming took off 8 bases at V and 0 bases at J, with 19 bases between the two ends. There are 17 residues in the CDR3. Per the germline V gene, CDR1 is LGHNA and CDR2 is YNFKEQ.

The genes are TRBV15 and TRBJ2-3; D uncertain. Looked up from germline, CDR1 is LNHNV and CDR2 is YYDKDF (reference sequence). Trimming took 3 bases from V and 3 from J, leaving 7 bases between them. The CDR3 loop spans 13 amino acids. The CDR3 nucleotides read TGTGCCACCAGCAGTGGTAGTACAGATACGCAGTATTTT. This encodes CATSSGSTDTQYF.

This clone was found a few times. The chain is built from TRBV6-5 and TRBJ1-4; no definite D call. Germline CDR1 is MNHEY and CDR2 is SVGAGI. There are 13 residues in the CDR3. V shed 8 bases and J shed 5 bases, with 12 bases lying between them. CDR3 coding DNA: TGTGCCAGCTGTAGGACGGGAAATGAAAAACTGTTTTTT. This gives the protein CASCRTGNEKLFF.

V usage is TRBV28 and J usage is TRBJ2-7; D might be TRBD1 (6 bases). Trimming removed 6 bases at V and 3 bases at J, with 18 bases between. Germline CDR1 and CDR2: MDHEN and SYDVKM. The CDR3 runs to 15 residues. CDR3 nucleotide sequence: TGTGCCAGCAGCCAACCCCGGGACACCCACTACGAGCAGTACTTC. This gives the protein CASSQPRDTHYEQYF.

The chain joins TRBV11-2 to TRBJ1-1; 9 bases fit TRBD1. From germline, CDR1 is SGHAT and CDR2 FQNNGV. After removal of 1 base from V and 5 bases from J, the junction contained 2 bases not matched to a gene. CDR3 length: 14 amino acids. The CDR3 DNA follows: TGTGCCAGCAGCTTAGCTGGACAGGGGACTGAAGCTTTCTTT. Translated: CASSLAGQGTEAFF.

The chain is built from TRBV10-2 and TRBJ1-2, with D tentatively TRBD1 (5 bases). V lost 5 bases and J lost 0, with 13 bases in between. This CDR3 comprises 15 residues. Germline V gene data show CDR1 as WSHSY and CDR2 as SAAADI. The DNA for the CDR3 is TGCGCCAGCAGTTCCCAGACAGCAGCTAACTATGGCTACACCTTC. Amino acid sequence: CASSSQTAANYGYTF.

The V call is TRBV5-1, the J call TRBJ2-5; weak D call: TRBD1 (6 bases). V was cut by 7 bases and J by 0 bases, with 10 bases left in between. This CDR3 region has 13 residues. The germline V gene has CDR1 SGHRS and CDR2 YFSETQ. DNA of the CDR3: TGCGCCAGCCGACAGGAACACCAAGAGACCCAGTACTTC. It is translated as CASRQEHQETQYF.

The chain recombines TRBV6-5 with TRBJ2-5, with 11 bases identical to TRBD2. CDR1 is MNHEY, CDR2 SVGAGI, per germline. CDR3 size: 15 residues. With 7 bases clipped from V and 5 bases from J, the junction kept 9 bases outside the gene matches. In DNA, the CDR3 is TGTGCCAGCACCGGTAGCGGGGGGGCCGTGGAGACCCAGTACTTC. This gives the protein CASTGSGGAVETQYF.

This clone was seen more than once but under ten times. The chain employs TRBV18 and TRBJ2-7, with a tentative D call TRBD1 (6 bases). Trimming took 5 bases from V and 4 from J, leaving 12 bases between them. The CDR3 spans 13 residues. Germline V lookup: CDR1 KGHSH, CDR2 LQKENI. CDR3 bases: TGTGCCAGCTCAGTAATGACAGGTTACGAGCAGTACTTC. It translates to CASSVMTGYEQYF.

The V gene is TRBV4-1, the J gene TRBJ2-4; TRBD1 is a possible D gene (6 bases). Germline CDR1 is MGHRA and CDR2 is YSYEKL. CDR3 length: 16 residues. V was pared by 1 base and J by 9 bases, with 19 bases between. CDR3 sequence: CASSQAWTAKGFIQYF. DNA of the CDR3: TGCGCCAGCAGCCAAGCCTGGACAGCCAAGGGATTCATTCAGTACTTC.

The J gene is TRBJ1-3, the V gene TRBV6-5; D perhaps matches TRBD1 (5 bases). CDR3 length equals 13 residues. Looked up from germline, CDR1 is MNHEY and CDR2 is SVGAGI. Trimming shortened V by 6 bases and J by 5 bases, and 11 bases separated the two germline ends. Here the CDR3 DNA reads TGTGCCAGCAGCCCAGGGATCAGAAACACCATATATTTT. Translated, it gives CASSPGIRNTIYF.

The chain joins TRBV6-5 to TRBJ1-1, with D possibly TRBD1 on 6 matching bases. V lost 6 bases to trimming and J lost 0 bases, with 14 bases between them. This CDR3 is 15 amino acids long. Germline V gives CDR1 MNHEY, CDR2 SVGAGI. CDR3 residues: CASRNRVLLNTEAFF. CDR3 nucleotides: TGTGCCAGCAGGAACAGGGTCCTCCTGAACACTGAAGCTTTCTTT.

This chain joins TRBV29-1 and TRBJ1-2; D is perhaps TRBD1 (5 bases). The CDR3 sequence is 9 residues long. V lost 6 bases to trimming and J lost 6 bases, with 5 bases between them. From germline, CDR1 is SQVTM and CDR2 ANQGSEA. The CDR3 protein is CSVTDGYTF. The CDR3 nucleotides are TGCAGCGTGACAGATGGCTACACCTTC.

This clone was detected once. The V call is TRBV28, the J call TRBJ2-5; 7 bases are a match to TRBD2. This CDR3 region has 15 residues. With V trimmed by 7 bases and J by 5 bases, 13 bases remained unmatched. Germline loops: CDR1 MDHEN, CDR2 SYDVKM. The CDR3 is CASIPMGGSSETQYF. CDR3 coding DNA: TGTGCCAGCATCCCGATGGGGGGGTCCTCGGAGACCCAGTACTTC. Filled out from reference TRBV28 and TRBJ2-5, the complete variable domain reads DVKVTQSSRYLVKRTGEKVFLECVQDMDHENMFWYRQDPGLGLRLIYFSYDVKMKEKGDIPEGYSVSREKKERFSLILESASTNQTSMYLCASIPMGGSSETQYFGPGTRLLVL.

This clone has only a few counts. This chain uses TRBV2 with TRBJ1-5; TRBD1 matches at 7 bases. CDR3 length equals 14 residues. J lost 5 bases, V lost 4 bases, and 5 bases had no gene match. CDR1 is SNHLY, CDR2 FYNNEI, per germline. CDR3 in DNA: TGTGCCAGCAGTGCCGGGACAGAACATCAGCCCCAGCATTTT. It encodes CASSAGTEHQPQHF.

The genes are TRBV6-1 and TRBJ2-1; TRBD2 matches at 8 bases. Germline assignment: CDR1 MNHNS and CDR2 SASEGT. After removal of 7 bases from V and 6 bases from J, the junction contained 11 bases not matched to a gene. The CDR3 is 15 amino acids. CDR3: CASTEWTSSFNEQFF. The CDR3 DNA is TGTGCCAGCACGGAGTGGACTAGCTCGTTCAATGAGCAGTTCTTC.

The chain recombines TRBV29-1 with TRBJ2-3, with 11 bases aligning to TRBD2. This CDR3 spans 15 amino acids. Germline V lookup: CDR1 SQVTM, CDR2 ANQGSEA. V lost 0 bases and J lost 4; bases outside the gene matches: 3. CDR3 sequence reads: CSVEDTSGGPDTQYF. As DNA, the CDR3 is TGCAGCGTTGAAGATACTAGCGGGGGCCCAGATACGCAGTATTTT.

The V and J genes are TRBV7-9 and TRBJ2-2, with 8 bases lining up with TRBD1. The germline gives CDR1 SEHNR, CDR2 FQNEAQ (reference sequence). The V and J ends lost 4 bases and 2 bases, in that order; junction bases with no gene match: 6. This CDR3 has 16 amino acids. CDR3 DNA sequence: TGTGCCAGCAGCTCCCAGGGACAGGCCAACACCGGGGAGCTGTTTTTT. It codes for CASSSQGQANTGELFF.

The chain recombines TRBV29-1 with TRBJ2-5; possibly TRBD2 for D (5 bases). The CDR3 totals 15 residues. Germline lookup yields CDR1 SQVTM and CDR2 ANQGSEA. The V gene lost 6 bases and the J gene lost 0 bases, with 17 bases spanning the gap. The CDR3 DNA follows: TGCAGCGTCGGTGTAGGCGGGTTGTACCAAGAGACCCAGTACTTC. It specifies CSVGVGGLYQETQYF.

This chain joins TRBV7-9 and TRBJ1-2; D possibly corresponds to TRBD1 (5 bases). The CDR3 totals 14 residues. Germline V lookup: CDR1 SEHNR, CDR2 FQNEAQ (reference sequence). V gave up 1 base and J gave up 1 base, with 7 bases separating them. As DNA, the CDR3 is TGTGCCAGCAGCTTAGGGGGGGATAACTATGGCTACACCTTC. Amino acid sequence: CASSLGGDNYGYTF.